Listed below are T cell receptor beta chains from one sample, sequenced in a study of blood T cell repertoires in COVID-19. Assay: immunoSEQ multiplex PCR; the TCRdb copy retains only in-frame clones and omits some. This sample has about 360,000 clones; around nine tenths occur once, and the top ten carry just over 7%. The sample taken for sequencing was peripheral blood. The origin of the receptors is a woman aged 55-69 years with COVID-19, enrolled during active disease. Each CDR3 is given with its conserved first and last residue.

j_gene | v_gene | CDR3aa
TRBJ1-2 | TRBV6-5 | CASSYSDSYYGYTF
TRBJ1-5 | TRBV4-1 | CASSQDRLGQGNQPQHF
TRBJ2-1 | TRBV5-1 | CASSTWEVSSNYNEQFF
TRBJ1-2 | TRBV10-3 | CAISRQTANYGYTF
TRBJ2-2 | TRBV1 | CTSSQDPTSGGACTGELFF
TRBJ2-1 | TRBV4-2 | CASSPGLAGDYNEQFF
TRBJ1-1 | TRBV27 | CASSLSGYTEAFF
TRBJ2-5 | TRBV5-1 | CASRQGTTQETQYF
TRBJ1-3 | TRBV5-8 | CASSRQGQTGNTIYF
TRBJ2-3 | TRBV10-3 | CAITPGQGGGDTQYF
TRBJ2-3 | TRBV10-1 | CASSESSGGVPGRTDTQYF
TRBJ1-6 | TRBV7-6 | CASSPSRGGRNSPLHF
TRBJ1-2 | TRBV12-3/TRBV12-4 | CASSEDRGGF
TRBJ2-2 | TRBV5-1 | CASSSGLAGGLTGELFF
TRBJ1-4 | TRBV28 | CASRTGPNEKLFF
TRBJ1-4 | TRBV28 | CASSLLGGGNEKLFF
TRBJ1-4 | TRBV7-9 | CASSLGQITNEKLFF
TRBJ2-2 | TRBV11-3 | CASSSRGRGGELFF
TRBJ1-1 | TRBV14 | CASSFLRQTGNTEAFF
TRBJ1-4 | TRBV29-1 | CSVDLGQSEKLFF
TRBJ2-2 | TRBV18 | CASLAPNTGELFF
TRBJ2-2 | TRBV10-3 | CAISGESGGGGELFF
TRBJ1-1 | TRBV6-6 | CASTIGQGARDTEAFF
TRBJ2-5 | TRBV24-1 | CATSAGGTGGKETQYF
TRBJ2-7 | TRBV4-1 | CASSPRRGPYEQYF
TRBJ2-2 | TRBV4-1 | CASSQDRTGSDTGELFF
TRBJ2-2 | TRBV4-2 | CASSQDLGLDTGELFF
TRBJ2-5 | TRBV20-1 | CSASRGSPGETQYF
TRBJ1-2 | TRBV12-3/TRBV12-4 | CASSTGGSYGYTF
TRBJ2-7 | TRBV12-5 | CASGAGTGGVYEQYF
TRBJ2-3 | TRBV4-1 | CASSQVGGQGAPFNTDTQYF
TRBJ2-4 | TRBV5-1 | CASSLGWTGDIQYF
TRBJ1-2 | TRBV4-1 | CASSPRQGSNYGYTF
TRBJ2-1 | TRBV29-1 | CSVDLLTGGTYNEQFF
TRBJ2-1 | TRBV4-1 | CASSQVMGSSYNEQFF
TRBJ1-5 | TRBV4-1 | CASSQVQLYSNQPQHF
TRBJ1-1 | TRBV3-1/TRBV3-2 | CASSPLTGAPNTEAFF
TRBJ1-2 | TRBV6-1 | CASSEGSPGTGYGYTF
TRBJ1-2 | TRBV18 | CASSLDRADHYGYTF
TRBJ2-5 | TRBV5-8 | CASSLGDRGRRETQYF
TRBJ2-5 | TRBV19 | CASSIKPTSGETYQETQYF
TRBJ2-1 | TRBV9 | CASSGTSGGFYEQFF
TRBJ1-2 | TRBV9 | CASSATGGSYGYTF
TRBJ2-7 | TRBV4-1 | CASSQQSTGAYEQYF